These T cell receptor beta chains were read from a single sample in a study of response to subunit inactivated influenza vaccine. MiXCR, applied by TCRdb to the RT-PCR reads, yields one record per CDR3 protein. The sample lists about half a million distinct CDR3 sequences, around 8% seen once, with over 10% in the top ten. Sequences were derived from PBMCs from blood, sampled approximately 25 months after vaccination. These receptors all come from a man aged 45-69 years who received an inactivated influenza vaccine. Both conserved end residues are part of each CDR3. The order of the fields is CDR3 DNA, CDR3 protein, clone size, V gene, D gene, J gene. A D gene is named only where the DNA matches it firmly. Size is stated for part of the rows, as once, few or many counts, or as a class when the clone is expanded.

TGCGCCAGCAGCTCGGGACTAGCGGGCAATGAGCAGTTCTTC,CASSSGLAGNEQFF,many,TRBV5-1,TRBD2,TRBJ2-1
TGTGCCAGCAGTTTTTCGGGGCCCTGGGGAGATACGCAGTATTTT,CASSFSGPWGDTQYF,many,TRBV12-3/TRBV12-4,.,TRBJ2-3
TGTGCCAGCAGCCACGGACATCGCTACGAGCAGTACTTC,CASSHGHRYEQYF,.,TRBV3-1,.,TRBJ2-7
TGTGCCAGCAGTGAAGCTTTGGGGCCCACCTCTGGAAACACCATATATTTT,CASSEALGPTSGNTIYF,.,TRBV6-1,.,TRBJ1-3
TGTGCAGGCACGGGGGCCACAGATACGCAGTATTTT,CAGTGATDTQYF,few,TRBV2,.,TRBJ2-3
TGTGCCAGCAATCCCCAGGGTAACCAAGAGACCCAGTACTTC,CASNPQGNQETQYF,.,TRBV28,.,TRBJ2-5
TGTGCCAGCAGGGATCTAGCGGGAGGGCACAATGAGCAGTTCTTC,CASRDLAGGHNEQFF,.,TRBV7-9,TRBD2,TRBJ2-1
TGCGCCAGCAGTCAATCTGCCGGGCATTGCAATCAGCCCCAGCATTTT,CASSQSAGHCNQPQHF,.,TRBV23-1,.,TRBJ1-5
TGTGCCAGCAGTGACCTTAGTAGGACAGGGAGGGAGACTGAAGCTTTCTTT,CASSDLSRTGRETEAFF,few,TRBV25-1,TRBD1,TRBJ1-1
TGTGCCAGCTCACCAGAACAGGGGCGCGAGCAGTACTTC,CASSPEQGREQYF,.,TRBV18,TRBD1,TRBJ2-7
TGTGCCAGCAGTTTTTGGGTGGACTCCGGGACCCAGTACTTC,CASSFWVDSGTQYF,many,TRBV28,.,TRBJ2-5
TGTGCCAGCAGCCTGGGGGGACAACGTAATGAAAAACTGTTTTTT,CASSLGGQRNEKLFF,many,TRBV28,.,TRBJ1-4
TGTGCCAGCAGTCAACTACAAAAATCCTACAATGAGCAGTTCTTC,CASSQLQKSYNEQFF,many,TRBV2,.,TRBJ2-1
TGTGCCAGCTCCCAAAGGGGACGGAACCAAGAGACCCAGTACTTC,CASSQRGRNQETQYF,many,TRBV18,.,TRBJ2-5
TGTGCCAGCAGCCACCTCATCGGTATTGGGGGCTACACCTTC,CASSHLIGIGGYTF,few,TRBV3-1,.,TRBJ1-2
TGTGCCAGTACCTCGACAGCGAGCTCCTACGAGCAGTACTTC,CASTSTASSYEQYF,.,TRBV19,.,TRBJ2-7
TGTGCCAGCAGCTTGGGACCGCGGCAGTTCTTC,CASSLGPRQFF,many,TRBV5-6,.,TRBJ2-1